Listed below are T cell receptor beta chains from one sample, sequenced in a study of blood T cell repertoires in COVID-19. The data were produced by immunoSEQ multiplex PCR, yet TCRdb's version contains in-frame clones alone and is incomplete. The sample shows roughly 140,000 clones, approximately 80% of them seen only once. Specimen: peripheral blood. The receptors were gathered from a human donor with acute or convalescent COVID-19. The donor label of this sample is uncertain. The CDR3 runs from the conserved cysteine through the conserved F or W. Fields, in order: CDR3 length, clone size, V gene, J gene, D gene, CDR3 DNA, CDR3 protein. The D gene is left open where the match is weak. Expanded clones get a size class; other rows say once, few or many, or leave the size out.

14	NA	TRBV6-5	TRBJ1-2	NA	TGTGCCAGCAGTTCATACAGGGTAGGGGATGGCTACACCTTC	CASSSYRVGDGYTF
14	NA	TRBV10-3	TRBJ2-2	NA	TGTGCCATCAGTGACCAGGGAAACACCGGGGAGCTGTTTTTT	CAISDQGNTGELFF
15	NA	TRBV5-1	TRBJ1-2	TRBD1	TGCGCCAGCAGCTTGAATTTACAGGGGCCGAATGGCTACACCTTC	CASSLNLQGPNGYTF
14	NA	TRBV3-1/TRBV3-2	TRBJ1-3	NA	TGTGCCAGCAGCCAAAGGTCGGAGGGGAACACCATATATTTT	CASSQRSEGNTIYF
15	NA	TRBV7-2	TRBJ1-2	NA	TGTGCCAGCAGCTTAGGCTGGGGGGGTAGCTATGGCTACACCTTC	CASSLGWGGSYGYTF
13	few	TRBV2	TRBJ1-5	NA	TGTGCCAGCAGTGACGGGAGCAATCAGCCCCAGCATTTT	CASSDGSNQPQHF
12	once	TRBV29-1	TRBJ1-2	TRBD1	TGCAGCGTGACAGGGGAGGGCTATGGCTACACCTTC	CSVTGEGYGYTF
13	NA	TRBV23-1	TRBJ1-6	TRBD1	TGCGCCAGCAGTAGACAGGGGAGATCACCCCTCCACTTT	CASSRQGRSPLHF
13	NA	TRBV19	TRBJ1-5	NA	TGTGCCAGTAGTCCAACAGGGCCTCAGCCCCAGCATTTT	CASSPTGPQPQHF
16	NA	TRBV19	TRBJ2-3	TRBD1	TGTGCCAGTAGTACCCCCGGCCAGGGGGCAGGAGATACGCAGTATTTT	CASSTPGQGAGDTQYF
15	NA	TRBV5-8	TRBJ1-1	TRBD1	TGTGCCAGCAGCTCCCGGGACAGGACGTACACTGAAGCTTTCTTT	CASSSRDRTYTEAFF
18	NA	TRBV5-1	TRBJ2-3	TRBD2	TGCGCCAGCAGCCGACTAATCACTAGCGGAGCCAGCACAGATACGCAGTATTTT	CASSRLITSGASTDTQYF
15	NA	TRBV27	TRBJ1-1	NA	TGTGCCAGCAGGCCCGTGGGCGCAAGAAACACTGAAGCTTTCTTT	CASRPVGARNTEAFF
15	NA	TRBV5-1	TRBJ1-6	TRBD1	TGCGCCAGCAGCTTGGGAGGGGGCAGAGATTCACCCCTCCACTTT	CASSLGGGRDSPLHF